Each of the 28 T cell receptor beta chains below was sequenced from the same sample in a study of T cell changes during pregnancy in multiple sclerosis. TCRdb's copy holds only in-frame clones and misses some; the assay was immunoSEQ multiplex PCR. There are more than 50,000 clones in the sample; more than 80% occur only once, and about 0.5% lies in the top ten. The sample was CD4+ T cells from peripheral blood mononuclear cells, taken after pregnancy. Source of these receptors: a female donor in good health, enrolled as a control in a pregnancy study.

This sequence joins TRBV11-2 and TRBJ1-6; D is unclear. The V and J ends lost 5 bases and 1 base respectively, with 9 bases between them. The CDR3 length is 15 residues. CDR1 and CDR2 (germline): SGHAT, FQNNGV. In DNA, the CDR3 is TGTGCCAGCAGCACAGATGGTTCCTATAATTCACCCCTCCACTTT. Protein sequence: CASSTDGSYNSPLHF.

J is TRBJ2-5 and V is TRBV6-5; D is undetermined. The germline V gene encodes CDR1 MNHEY and CDR2 SVGAGI. The CDR3 sequence is 11 residues long. Trimming removed 3 bases at V and 5 bases at J, with 4 bases between. The CDR3 sequence: CASSYRETQYF. CDR3 DNA sequence: TGTGCCAGCAGTTATCGGGAGACCCAGTACTTC.

This clone was found once. The gene calls are TRBV30 and TRBJ1-5, with 7 bases identical to TRBD1. The CDR3 is 15 residues long. Germline-derived CDR1 and CDR2 are GTSNPN and SVGIG (reference sequence). The V and J ends lost 1 base and 4 bases, in that order; junction bases with no gene match: 7. CDR3 bases: TGTGCCTGGAGTGACAAACCAGGGGGTAATCAGCCCCAGCATTTT. Its translation is CAWSDKPGGNQPQHF.

The chain employs TRBV2 and TRBJ1-1; the match to TRBD1 covers 7 bases. V was pared by 5 bases and J by 1 base, with 4 bases of the junction left unmatched. CDR1 SNHLY and CDR2 FYNNEI come from the germline V gene. The CDR3 loop spans 14 amino acids. CDR3 amino acids: CASSPNRGNTEAFF. As DNA, the CDR3 is TGTGCCAGCAGTCCGAACAGGGGGAACACTGAAGCTTTCTTT.

This clone appeared once. V and J are TRBV7-2 and TRBJ2-7, with TRBD2 matching over 9 bases. V shed 8 bases, J shed 6 bases, and the junction held 11 bases outside the gene matches. This CDR3 has 14 residues. Germline V gives CDR1 SGHTA, CDR2 FQGNSA. The CDR3 DNA follows: TGTGCCAGCGGACTAATCCTGCGGGGGGGCGAGCAGTACTTC. It translates to CASGLILRGGEQYF. The full variable domain, completed using reference TRBV7-2 and TRBJ2-7, is GAGVSQSPSNKVTEKGKDVELRCDPISGHTALYWYRQSLGQGLEFLIYFQGNSAPDKSGLPSDRFSAERTGGSVSTLTIQRTQQEDSAVYLCASGLILRGGEQYFGPGTRLTVT.

The chain links TRBV6-5 to TRBJ2-3; D possibly corresponds to TRBD2 (6 bases). CDR1 and CDR2 from the germline V gene are MNHEY and SVGAGI. V lost 6 bases, J lost 2 bases, and 12 bases lay in between. The CDR3 totals 14 residues. The CDR3: CASSSDYYTDTQYF. The CDR3 DNA reads TGTGCCAGCAGCTCGGACTATTACACAGATACGCAGTATTTT.

The table lists this clone with a count of one. The V and J genes are TRBV27 and TRBJ1-6; D unclear. The CDR3 contains 15 residues. Trimming stripped 3 bases from V and 0 bases from J, with 6 bases between. The germline V gene encodes CDR1 MNHEY and CDR2 SMNVEV (reference sequence). As DNA, the CDR3 is TGTGCCAGCAGTTTCTCAGGCTCCTATAATTCACCCCTCCACTTT. This codes for CASSFSGSYNSPLHF.

This chain connects TRBV19 to TRBJ1-5; D is ambiguous. CDR3 length: 13 residues. V lost 0 bases and J lost 5, with 5 bases in between. Per the germline V gene, CDR1 is LNHDA and CDR2 is SQIVND (reference sequence). CDR3 coding DNA: TGTGCCAGTAGTATAGACATTGATCAGCCCCAGCATTTT. It codes for CASSIDIDQPQHF.

V usage is TRBV18 and J usage is TRBJ1-2; weak D call: TRBD1 (6 bases). The CDR3 is 13 amino acids. The V gene lost 6 bases and the J gene lost 2 bases, with 10 bases spanning the gap. Germline CDR1 is KGHSH and CDR2 is LQKENI. The DNA for the CDR3 is TGTGCCAGCTCTCGGACAGAAAACTATGGCTACACCTTC. Amino acids: CASSRTENYGYTF.

J is TRBJ1-4 and V is TRBV4-3; 7 positions match TRBD1. J lost 4 bases, V lost 1 base, and 12 bases had no gene match. CDR3 length: 18 residues. Germline V CDR1 and CDR2: LGHNA, YSLEER. Here the CDR3 reads CASSQAYVTGASNEKLFF. The CDR3 DNA sequence: TGCGCCAGCAGCCAAGCCTACGTTACAGGGGCTAGTAATGAAAAACTGTTTTTT.

The chain links TRBV14 to TRBJ1-2; D is unresolved. Germline lookup yields CDR1 SGHDN and CDR2 FVKESK. V was cut by 0 bases and J by 2 bases, with 16 bases left in between. The CDR3 sequence is 17 residues long. The CDR3: CASSQDLNGVENYGYTF. The CDR3 coding sequence is TGTGCCAGCAGCCAAGATCTTAACGGGGTGGAGAACTATGGCTACACCTTC.

In regard to this clone: The junction departs from the called germline gene at one end, perhaps through a read error. This chain joins TRBV7-7 and TRBJ2-1; D gene uncertain. Germline V gene data show CDR1 as SSHAT and CDR2 as FNYEAQ (reference sequence). The CDR3 spans 13 residues. DNA for the CDR3: TGTGCTAGCAGCCCCAGATTGTACAATGAGCAGTTCTTC. Its protein product is CASSPRLYNEQFF.

The chain recombines TRBV30 with TRBJ2-4, with 12 bases identical to TRBD2. This CDR3 has 18 amino acids. Trimming took 4 bases from V and 2 from J; bases not matched to a gene: 12. Looked up from germline, CDR1 is GTSNPN and CDR2 is SVGIG (reference sequence). CDR3 in amino acids: CAWIPSGGGRGSKNIQYF. CDR3 sequence (DNA): TGTGCCTGGATTCCTAGCGGGGGGGGCCGAGGGTCCAAAAACATTCAGTACTTC.

The gene calls are TRBV4-3 and TRBJ2-7; the match to TRBD2 covers 8 bases. The CDR3 extends over 15 amino acids. V was pared by 3 bases and J by 0 bases, with 4 bases of the junction left unmatched. Germline V CDR1 and CDR2: LGHNA, YSLEER. DNA for the CDR3: TGCGCCAGCAGCCATAGCGGGGCTCCCTCCTACGAGCAGTACTTC. Translating it yields CASSHSGAPSYEQYF.

This clone was observed once. The chain is built from TRBV7-2 and TRBJ2-5; 9 bases are a match to TRBD2. The CDR3 is 15 amino acids. Per germline, CDR1 SGHTA and CDR2 FQGNSA. V was clipped by 5 bases and J by 4 bases; unmatched bases: 8. CDR3 nucleotide sequence: TGTGCCAGCAGCCAAGGGCGGGGGGGCCGAGAGACCCAGTACTTC. It codes for CASSQGRGGRETQYF.

The CDR3 nucleotides read TGTGCCATCAGTGAGTCGATTGGCTGGACAGCTACCGGGGAGCTGTTTTTT. Translation: CAISESIGWTATGELFF. The chain is built from TRBV10-3 and TRBJ2-2; a weak D match, TRBD1 (6 bases). This CDR3 comprises 17 residues. Germline V lookup: CDR1 ENHRY, CDR2 SYGVKD. V lost 0 bases and J lost 5, with 16 bases in between.

The V and J genes are TRBV2 and TRBJ1-1; 7 bases agree with TRBD1. The CDR3 has 14 amino acids. Germline V gene sequence: CDR1 SNHLY, CDR2 FYNNEI. The trim removed 8 bases at V and 0 bases at J, leaving 6 bases unmatched. The CDR3 DNA follows: TGTGCCAGCGGAGCAGGGACAGTGAACACTGAAGCTTTCTTT. Translated: CASGAGTVNTEAFF.

This clone was seen a single time. The chain employs TRBV6-5 and TRBJ1-5; D gene uncertain. Trimming left V 1 base short and J 3 bases short, with 4 bases between. CDR3 length: 13 residues. CDR1 is MNHEY, CDR2 SVGAGI, per germline. CDR3 in DNA: TGTGCCAGCAGTTACTGGGCCAATCAGCCCCAGCATTTT. Its protein is CASSYWANQPQHF.

The V and J genes are TRBV5-6 and TRBJ1-5, with TRBD1 as a possible D gene (5 bases). Trimming left V 4 bases short and J 5 bases short, with 16 bases between. This CDR3 region has 15 residues. Germline CDR1 SGHDT, CDR2 YYEEEE. CDR3 nucleotides: TGTGCCAGCAGCCGCAGGAGCAGGGACTATCAGCCCCAGCATTTT. Translation: CASSRRSRDYQPQHF. Combining the CDR3 with reference TRBV5-6 and TRBJ1-5 gives the whole variable domain DAGVTQSPTHLIKTRGQQVTLRCSPKSGHDTVSWYQQALGQGPQFIFQYYEEEERQRGNFPDRFSGHQFPNYSSELNVNALLLGDSALYLCASSRRSRDYQPQHFGDGTRLSIL.

V gene TRBV7-9 combines with J gene TRBJ2-5; 9 bases align to TRBD2. The trim removed 3 bases at V and 5 bases at J, leaving 4 bases unmatched. The length of the CDR3 is 14 residues. In germline, CDR1 is SEHNR, CDR2 FQNEAQ (reference sequence). CDR3 in DNA: TGTGCCAGCAGCTTGGCGGGGGGGCCCGAGACCCAGTACTTC. Protein product: CASSLAGGPETQYF.

This chain joins TRBV7-2 and TRBJ2-1; 8 bases are shared with TRBD1. V was clipped by 4 bases and J by 4 bases; unmatched bases: 0. Per the germline V gene, CDR1 is SGHTA and CDR2 is FQGNSA. CDR3 length: 13 amino acids. The CDR3 reads CASSWTGYNEQFF. CDR3 in DNA: TGTGCCAGCAGCTGGACAGGGTACAATGAGCAGTTCTTC.

This chain links TRBV2 with TRBJ2-5; D ambiguous. Germline loops: CDR1 SNHLY, CDR2 FYNNEI. Trimming removed 5 bases from V and 1 base from J, with 8 bases in between. The CDR3 sequence is 13 residues long. The CDR3 loop is CASSSTGQETQYF. The CDR3 bases are TGTGCCAGCAGTTCGACTGGCCAAGAGACCCAGTACTTC.

The chain carries TRBV11-2 and TRBJ2-1; the match to TRBD2 covers 8 bases. Germline V gene lookup returns CDR1 SGHAT and CDR2 FQNNGV. The J segment lost 0 bases and the V segment lost 0 bases, leaving 13 bases of the junction unmatched. The CDR3 length is 20 residues. CDR3 region: CASSLDHWGGGKSSYNEQFF. In DNA, the CDR3 is TGTGCCAGCAGCTTAGATCACTGGGGCGGGGGGAAGTCCTCCTACAATGAGCAGTTCTTC.

This chain uses TRBV25-1 with TRBJ2-2; TRBD1 aligns across 7 bases. The CDR3 sequence is 18 residues long. Trimming took 3 bases from V and 1 from J; bases not matched to a gene: 11. In germline, CDR1 is MGHDK, CDR2 SYGVNS. The CDR3, as DNA: TGTGCCAGCAGTGAGACTTACAGGGGCGATAAGAACACCGGGGAGCTGTTTTTT. It yields the protein CASSETYRGDKNTGELFF. Full variable domain (rest looked up from reference TRBV25-1 and TRBJ2-2): EADIYQTPRYLVIGTGKKITLECSQTMGHDKMYWYQQDPGMELHLIHYSYGVNSTEKGDLSSESTVSRIRTEHFPLTLESARPSHTSQYLCASSETYRGDKNTGELFFGEGSRLTVL.

This chain joins TRBV7-3 and TRBJ2-2, with TRBD2 matching 12 bases. Per germline, CDR1 SGHTA and CDR2 FQGTGA. J lost 2 bases, V lost 1 base, and 5 bases had no gene match. CDR3 length equals 18 residues. CDR3 amino acids: CASSLRVTSGGNTGELFF. The CDR3 DNA reads as TGTGCCAGCAGCTTAAGGGTGACTAGCGGGGGTAACACCGGGGAGCTGTTTTTT.

V and J are TRBV15 and TRBJ2-1; D possibly corresponds to TRBD1 (6 bases). Looked up from germline, CDR1 is LNHNV and CDR2 is YYDKDF (reference sequence). The CDR3 covers 15 residues. V lost 1 base and J lost 5, with 12 bases in between. CDR3: CATSRGTAVNNEQFF. The CDR3 DNA is TGTGCCACCAGCAGAGGGACAGCAGTGAACAATGAGCAGTTCTTC.

The genes are TRBV27 and TRBJ2-1, with TRBD2 matching 11 bases. CDR3 length: 15 residues. Germline CDR1 and CDR2: MNHEY and SMNVEV (reference sequence). J was trimmed by 5 bases and V by 2 bases; bases with no gene match: 2. CDR3 DNA: TGTGCCAGCAGTTTAGTGACTAGCGGGGACAATGAGCAGTTCTTC. As protein: CASSLVTSGDNEQFF.

This clone was counted once. V and J are TRBV4-2 and TRBJ1-2, with TRBD1 matching over 11 bases. In germline, CDR1 is LGHNA, CDR2 YNFKEQ. V dropped 0 bases and J dropped 4; count of bases not matched to a gene: 7. This CDR3 region has 17 residues. For the CDR3, the DNA is TGTGCCAGCAGCCAAGATACGGGACAGGGGGGGATCTATGGCTACACCTTC. Its protein product is CASSQDTGQGGIYGYTF.